This entry describes one T cell receptor beta chain. Its antigen remains unknown. This entry belongs to a study of cytomegalovirus exposure and HLA in healthy donors. General study points: The investigators catalogued 160 or so TCR beta chains as cytomegalovirus-associated. Associated with HLA alleles at 0.05 false discovery rate in a later analysis were around 17,000 TCR beta sequences. In a later analysis, TCR association rates varied by HLA locus: DRB1 most, HLA-C fewest.

PCR employed 60 Vbeta and 13 Jbeta primers. Method: immunoSEQ multiplex PCR; TCRdb's copy keeps in-frame clones and lacks some. The profile shows roughly 170,000 clones, roughly 84% of them singletons. There are 12 residues in the CDR3. Germline CDR1 and CDR2: SNHLY and FYNNEI. V gave up 7 bases and J gave up 2 bases, with 9 bases separating them. The sequenced sample consisted of PBMCs. This clonotype was obtained from a girl aged 2 to 9 in good health and CMV-seropositive. The chain recombines TRBV2 with TRBJ2-7; weak D call: TRBD1 (5 bases). DNA for the CDR3: TGTGCCAGCACCCGACAGACCTACGAGCAGTACTTC. This gives the protein CASTRQTYEQYF.